The T cell receptor (beta chain) described here comes from a study of shared clonotypes between healthy human individuals. Looking at the study overall: Researchers drew samples from a couple of women and three men aged 18 to 49.

In the case of this clone: Antigen: not known.

Study-wide points: Generation probabilities were higher for clonotypes shared across all four sorted-subset donors than for unshared ones. On the whole, naive subsets had larger estimated richness than memory subsets had.

The length of the CDR3 is 16 residues. Germline V gene sequence: CDR1 SGHDT, CDR2 YYEEEE. Trimming shortened V by 4 bases and J by 4 bases, and 17 bases separated the two germline ends. The healthy adult donors were HIV-negative and reported no recent acute infections or vaccinations. Here immunoSEQ multiplex PCR was the method, and the copy in TCRdb shows in-frame clones only, minus some. The profile shows over 850,000 clones, approximately 78% of them singletons. The source of this sequence is a man between 18 and 35 years old in good health. Some clones in this sample may be carry-over from other donors' samples. Sequenced material: memory CD4+ T cells from PBMCs. Subset given: CD45RA-negative fraction. The chain recombines TRBV5-6 with TRBJ2-2; no reliable D call. This CDR3 reads CASSEPGVGPTGELFF. Here the CDR3 DNA reads TGTGCCAGCAGCGAGCCTGGGGTCGGCCCCACCGGGGAGCTGTTTTTT.